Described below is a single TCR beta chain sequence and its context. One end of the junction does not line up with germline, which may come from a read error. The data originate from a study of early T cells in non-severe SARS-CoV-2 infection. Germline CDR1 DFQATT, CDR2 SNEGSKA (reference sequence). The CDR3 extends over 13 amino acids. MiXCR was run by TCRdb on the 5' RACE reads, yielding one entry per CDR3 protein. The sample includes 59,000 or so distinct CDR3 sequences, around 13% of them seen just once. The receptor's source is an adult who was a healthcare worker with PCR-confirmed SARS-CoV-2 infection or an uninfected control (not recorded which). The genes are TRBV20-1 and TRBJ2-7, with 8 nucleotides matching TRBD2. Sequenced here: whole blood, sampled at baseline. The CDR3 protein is CSVRGTSPYEQYF. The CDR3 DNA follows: TGCAGTGTTAGAGGGACTAGTCCCTACGAGCAGTACTTC.